The 7 T cell receptor beta chains below were found in one sample sequenced in a study of blood T cell repertoires in COVID-19. The repertoire was sequenced with immunoSEQ multiplex PCR; TCRdb's copy has only in-frame clones and lacks some. The sample carries 400,000 to 450,000 clones, 75% to 90% recorded once. Sequencing input: PBMCs or T cells enriched from blood (not recorded which). These receptors were taken from a man younger than 45 who had recovered from COVID-19.

The genes are TRBV7-9 and TRBJ2-3; 9 bases align to TRBD2. The CDR3 is made up of 16 amino acids. With V trimmed by 5 bases and J by 0 bases, 6 bases remained unmatched. CDR1 is SEHNR, CDR2 FQNEAQ, per germline (reference sequence). This chain's CDR3 is CASSARLAASTDTQYF. The CDR3 coding sequence is TGTGCCAGCAGCGCCAGACTAGCGGCTAGCACAGATACGCAGTATTTT.

The chain couples TRBV7-9 to TRBJ1-1; D not resolved. Trimming took off 2 bases at V and 4 bases at J, with 8 bases between the two ends. Per germline, CDR1 SEHNR and CDR2 FQNEAQ (reference sequence). CDR3 size: 13 residues. The CDR3 loop is CASSLIRLTEAFF. The CDR3 DNA is TGTGCCAGCAGCTTAATTAGACTCACTGAAGCTTTCTTT.

This chain joins TRBV18 and TRBJ2-3; weak D call: TRBD1 (6 bases). CDR1 KGHSH and CDR2 LQKENI come from the germline V gene. V lost 5 bases to trimming and J lost 0 bases, with 21 bases between them. This CDR3 region has 18 residues. For the CDR3, the DNA is TGTGCCAGCTCATTACAGGCTTCACAGGGCACTAGCACAGATACGCAGTATTTT. Protein sequence: CASSLQASQGTSTDTQYF.

The chain carries TRBV12-5 and TRBJ2-7; D perhaps matches TRBD2 (5 bases). CDR1 LGHNT and CDR2 FRNRAP come from the germline V gene. V lost 5 bases and J lost 5, with 10 bases in between. The CDR3 is 12 amino acids. As DNA, the CDR3 is TGTGCTAGTGGTCCCGGACTCGACGAGCAGTACTTC. Residues: CASGPGLDEQYF.

V and J are TRBV5-6 and TRBJ1-3, with 7 nucleotides matching TRBD1. V lost 5 bases to trimming and J lost 4 bases; unmatched junction nucleotides: 6. The CDR3 is made up of 14 amino acids. Germline CDR1 and CDR2: SGHDT and YYEEEE. In DNA, the CDR3 is TGTGCCAGCAGGTCGACAGGGTCGGGAAACACCATATATTTT. This encodes CASRSTGSGNTIYF.

V and J are TRBV5-1 and TRBJ2-3; 13 bases match TRBD2. With 4 bases clipped from V and 7 bases from J, the junction kept 6 bases outside the gene matches. CDR1 SGHRS and CDR2 YFSETQ come from the germline V gene. The CDR3 has 15 residues. The chain's CDR3 is CASSHGLAGANTQYF. CDR3 sequence (DNA): TGCGCCAGCAGCCACGGACTAGCGGGAGCCAATACGCAGTATTTT. Using reference TRBV5-1 and TRBJ2-3 for the parts outside the CDR3, the full variable domain is KAGVTQTPRYLIKTRGQQVTLSCSPISGHRSVSWYQQTPGQGLQFLFEYFSETQRNKGNFPGRFSGRQFSNSRSEMNVSTLELGDSALYLCASSHGLAGANTQYFGPGTRLTVL.

The chain joins TRBV18 to TRBJ2-7, with 14 bases aligning to TRBD2. V gave up 2 bases and J gave up 4 bases; unmatched junction bases: 13. The germline gives CDR1 KGHSH, CDR2 LQKENI. The CDR3 has 19 amino acids. CDR3 residues: CASSPGWTDGTSGRYEQYF. DNA for the CDR3: TGTGCCAGCTCACCAGGGTGGACGGACGGGACTAGCGGGAGATACGAGCAGTACTTC.